This T cell receptor (beta chain) is from a study of blood T cells in healthy people across ages. The table lists this clonotype with many counts. Sample-barcoded 5' priming and a J-beta primer mix drove a second PCR of roughly 6 to 12 cycles. Sequencing recovered at least 3 million CDR3-containing paired-end reads from each sample. Each CDR3 protein is one row after TCRdb ran MiXCR on the 5' RACE reads. This sample carries almost 1 million distinct CDR3 sequences, approximately 50% of them seen once, and the ten largest clones take about 21%. V lost 5 bases, J lost 6 bases, and 12 bases lay in between. Germline CDR1 is SGHNT and CDR2 is YENEEA. The CDR3 is 13 residues long.

Sequences were obtained from blood. The V call is TRBV11-3, the J call TRBJ2-3; D might be TRBD2 (7 bases). This receptor was taken from a woman aged 60 to 75 in good health. DNA for the CDR3: TGTGCCAGCAGCCTACAGGGAGGGGATACGCAGTATTTT. This translates into CASSLQGGDTQYF.